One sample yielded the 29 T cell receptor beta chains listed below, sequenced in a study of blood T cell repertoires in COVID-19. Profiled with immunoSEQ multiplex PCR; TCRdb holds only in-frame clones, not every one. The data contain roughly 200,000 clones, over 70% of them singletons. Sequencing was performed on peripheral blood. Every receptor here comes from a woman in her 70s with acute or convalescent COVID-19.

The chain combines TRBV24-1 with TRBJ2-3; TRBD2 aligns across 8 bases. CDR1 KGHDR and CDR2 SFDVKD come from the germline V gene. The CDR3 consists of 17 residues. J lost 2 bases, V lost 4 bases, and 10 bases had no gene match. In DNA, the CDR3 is TGTGCCACCAGTGACTGGCCCGGGAGGGCAAACACAGATACGCAGTATTTT. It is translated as CATSDWPGRANTDTQYF.

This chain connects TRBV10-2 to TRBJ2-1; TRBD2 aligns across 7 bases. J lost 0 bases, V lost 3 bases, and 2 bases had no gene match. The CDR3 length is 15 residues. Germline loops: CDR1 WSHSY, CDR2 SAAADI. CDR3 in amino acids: CASSDRDYSYNEQFF. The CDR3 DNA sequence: TGCGCCAGCAGTGACCGGGACTACTCCTACAATGAGCAGTTCTTC.

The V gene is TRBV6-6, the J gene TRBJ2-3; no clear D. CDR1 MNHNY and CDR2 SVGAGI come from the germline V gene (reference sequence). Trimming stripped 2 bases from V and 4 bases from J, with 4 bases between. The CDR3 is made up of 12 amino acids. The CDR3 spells CASSYEADTQYF. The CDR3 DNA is TGTGCCAGCAGTTACGAGGCAGATACGCAGTATTTT.

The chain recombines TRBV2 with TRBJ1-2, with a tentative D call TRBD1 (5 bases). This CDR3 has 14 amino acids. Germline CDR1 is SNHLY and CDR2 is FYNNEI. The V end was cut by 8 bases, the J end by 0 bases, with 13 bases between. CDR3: CASYRTASNYGYTF. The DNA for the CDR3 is TGTGCCAGCTACAGGACGGCTTCTAACTATGGCTACACCTTC.

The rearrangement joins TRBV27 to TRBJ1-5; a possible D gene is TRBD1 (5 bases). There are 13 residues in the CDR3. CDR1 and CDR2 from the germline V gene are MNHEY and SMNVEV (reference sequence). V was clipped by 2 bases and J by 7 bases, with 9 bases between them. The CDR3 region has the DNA TGTGCCAGCAGTTTAGGGGCGGAGCAGCCCCAGCATTTT. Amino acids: CASSLGAEQPQHF.

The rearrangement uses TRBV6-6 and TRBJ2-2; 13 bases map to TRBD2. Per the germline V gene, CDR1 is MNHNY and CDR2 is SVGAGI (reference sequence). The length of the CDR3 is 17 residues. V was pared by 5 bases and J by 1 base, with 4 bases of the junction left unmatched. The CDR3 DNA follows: TGTGCCAGCAGTCCCGGGACTAGCGGGGTGAACACCGGGGAGCTGTTTTTT. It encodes CASSPGTSGVNTGELFF.

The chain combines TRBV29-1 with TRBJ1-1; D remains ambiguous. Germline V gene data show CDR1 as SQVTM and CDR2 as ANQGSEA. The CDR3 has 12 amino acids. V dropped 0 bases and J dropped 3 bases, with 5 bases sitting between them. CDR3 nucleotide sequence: TGCAGCGTTGAAGAGGCATACACTGAAGCTTTCTTT. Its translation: CSVEEAYTEAFF.

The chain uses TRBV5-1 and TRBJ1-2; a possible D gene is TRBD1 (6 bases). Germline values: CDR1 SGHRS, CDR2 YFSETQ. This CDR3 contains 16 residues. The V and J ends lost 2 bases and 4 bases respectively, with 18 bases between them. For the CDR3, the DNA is TGCGCCAGCAGCTTTAGTGGCCGGGACACTGCCTATGGCTACACCTTC. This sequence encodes CASSFSGRDTAYGYTF.

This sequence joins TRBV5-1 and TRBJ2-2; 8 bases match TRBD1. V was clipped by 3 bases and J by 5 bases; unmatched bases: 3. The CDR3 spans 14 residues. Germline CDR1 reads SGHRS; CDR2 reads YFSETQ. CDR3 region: CASSSRTGTGELFF. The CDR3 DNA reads TGCGCCAGCAGCTCCAGGACAGGGACCGGGGAGCTGTTTTTT.

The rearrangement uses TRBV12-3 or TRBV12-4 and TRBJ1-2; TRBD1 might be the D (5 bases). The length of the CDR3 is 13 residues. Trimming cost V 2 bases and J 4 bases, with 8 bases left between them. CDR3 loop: CASSLSGLYGYTF. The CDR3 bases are TGTGCCAGCAGTTTATCAGGGCTCTATGGCTACACCTTC.

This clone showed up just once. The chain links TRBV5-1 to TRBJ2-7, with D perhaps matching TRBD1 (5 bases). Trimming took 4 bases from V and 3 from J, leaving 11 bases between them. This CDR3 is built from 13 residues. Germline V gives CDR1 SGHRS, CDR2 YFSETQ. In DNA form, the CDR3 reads TGCGCCAGCAGCCCAGACAGCTACTACGAGCAGTACTTC. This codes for CASSPDSYYEQYF. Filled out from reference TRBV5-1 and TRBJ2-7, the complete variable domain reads KAGVTQTPRYLIKTRGQQVTLSCSPISGHRSVSWYQQTPGQGLQFLFEYFSETQRNKGNFPGRFSGRQFSNSRSEMNVSTLELGDSALYLCASSPDSYYEQYFGPGTRLTVT.

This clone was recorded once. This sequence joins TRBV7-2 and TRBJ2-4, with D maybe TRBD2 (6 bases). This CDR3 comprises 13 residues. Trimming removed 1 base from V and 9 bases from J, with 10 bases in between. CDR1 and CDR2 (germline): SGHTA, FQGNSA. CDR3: CASSLGGTPIQYF. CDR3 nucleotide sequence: TGTGCCAGCAGCTTAGGGGGGACTCCCATTCAGTACTTC.

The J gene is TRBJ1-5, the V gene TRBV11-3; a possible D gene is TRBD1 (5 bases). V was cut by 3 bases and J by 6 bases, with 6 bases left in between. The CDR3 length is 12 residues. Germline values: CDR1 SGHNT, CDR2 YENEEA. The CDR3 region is CASSFTGQPQHF. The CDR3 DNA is TGTGCCAGCAGCTTCACAGGTCAGCCCCAGCATTTT.

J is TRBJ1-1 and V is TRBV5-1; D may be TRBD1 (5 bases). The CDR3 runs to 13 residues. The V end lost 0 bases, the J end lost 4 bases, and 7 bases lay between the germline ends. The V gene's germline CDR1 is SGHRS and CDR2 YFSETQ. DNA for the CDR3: TGCGCCAGCAGCTTGGGACAGACCACTGAAGCTTTCTTT. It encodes CASSLGQTTEAFF.

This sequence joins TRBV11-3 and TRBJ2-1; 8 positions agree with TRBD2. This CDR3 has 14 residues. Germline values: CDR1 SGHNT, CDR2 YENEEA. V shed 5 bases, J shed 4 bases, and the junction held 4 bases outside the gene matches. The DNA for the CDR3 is TGTGCCAGCAGCACCAGCGGGAGTTACAATGAGCAGTTCTTC. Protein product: CASSTSGSYNEQFF.

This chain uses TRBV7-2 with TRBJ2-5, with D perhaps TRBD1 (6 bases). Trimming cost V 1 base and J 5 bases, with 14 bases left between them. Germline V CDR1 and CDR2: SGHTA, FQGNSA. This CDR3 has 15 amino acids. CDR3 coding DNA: TGTGCCAGCAGCTTAGGGCAGGGGTTGATTGAGACCCAGTACTTC. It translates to CASSLGQGLIETQYF.

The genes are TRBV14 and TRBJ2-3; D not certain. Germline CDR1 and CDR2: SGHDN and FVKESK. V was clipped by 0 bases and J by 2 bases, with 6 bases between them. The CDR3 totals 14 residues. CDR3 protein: CASSQDWATDTQYF. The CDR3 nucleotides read TGTGCCAGCAGCCAAGATTGGGCCACAGATACGCAGTATTTT.

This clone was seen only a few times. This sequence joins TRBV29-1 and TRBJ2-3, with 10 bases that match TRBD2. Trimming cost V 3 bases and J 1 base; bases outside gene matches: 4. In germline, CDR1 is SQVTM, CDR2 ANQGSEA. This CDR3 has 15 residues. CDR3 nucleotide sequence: TGCAGCGTTGATTGGCTAGCGGGAGGCACAGATACGCAGTATTTT. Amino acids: CSVDWLAGGTDTQYF.

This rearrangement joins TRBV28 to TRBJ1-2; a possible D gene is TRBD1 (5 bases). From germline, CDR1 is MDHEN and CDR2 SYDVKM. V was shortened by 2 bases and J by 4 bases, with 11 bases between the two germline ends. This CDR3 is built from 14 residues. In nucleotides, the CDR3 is TGTGCCAGCAGTTTAGTTCAGGGAGGCTATGGCTACACCTTC. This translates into CASSLVQGGYGYTF.

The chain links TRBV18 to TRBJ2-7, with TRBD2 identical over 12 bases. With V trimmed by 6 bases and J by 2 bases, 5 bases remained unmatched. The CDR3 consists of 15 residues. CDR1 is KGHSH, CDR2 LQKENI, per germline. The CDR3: CASSSTSGGPYEQYF. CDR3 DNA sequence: TGTGCCAGCTCGTCGACTAGCGGGGGACCCTACGAGCAGTACTTC.

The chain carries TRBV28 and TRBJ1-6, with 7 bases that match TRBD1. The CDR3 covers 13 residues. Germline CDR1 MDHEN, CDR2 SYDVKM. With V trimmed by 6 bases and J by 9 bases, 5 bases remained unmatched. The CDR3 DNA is TGTGCCAGCAGCTTCAGGGGGAGTTCACCCCTCCACTTT. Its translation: CASSFRGSSPLHF.

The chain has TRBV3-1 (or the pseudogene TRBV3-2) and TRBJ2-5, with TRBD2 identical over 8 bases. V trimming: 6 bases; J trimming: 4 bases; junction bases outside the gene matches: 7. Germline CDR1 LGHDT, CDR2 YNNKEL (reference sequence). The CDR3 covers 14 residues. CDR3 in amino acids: CASRVSGTRETQYF. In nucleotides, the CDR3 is TGTGCCAGCAGGGTCTCCGGGACTAGAGAGACCCAGTACTTC.

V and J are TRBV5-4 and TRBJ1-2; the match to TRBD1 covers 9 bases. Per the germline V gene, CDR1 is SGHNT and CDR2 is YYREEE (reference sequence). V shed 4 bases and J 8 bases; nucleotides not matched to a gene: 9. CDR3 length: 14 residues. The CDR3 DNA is TGTGCCAGCAGCACTCCGGGACAGGGAAGGGGCTACACCTTC. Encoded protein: CASSTPGQGRGYTF.

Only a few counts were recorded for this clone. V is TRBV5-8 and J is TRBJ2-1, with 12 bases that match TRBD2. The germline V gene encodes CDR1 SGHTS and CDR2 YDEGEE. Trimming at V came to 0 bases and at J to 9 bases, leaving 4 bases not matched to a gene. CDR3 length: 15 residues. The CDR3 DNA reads TGTGCCAGCAGCTTGGAACTAGCGGGAGGATCTGAGCAGTTCTTC. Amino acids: CASSLELAGGSEQFF.

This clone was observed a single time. The CDR3 spells CASSYGTSGDTDTQYF. CDR3 coding DNA: TGTGCCAGCAGCTACGGGACTAGCGGCGACACAGATACGCAGTATTTT. The chain couples TRBV2 to TRBJ2-3; 11 bases map to TRBD2. The CDR3 is 16 amino acids. CDR1 SNHLY and CDR2 FYNNEI come from the germline V gene. V gave up 6 bases and J gave up 2 bases; unmatched junction bases: 7.

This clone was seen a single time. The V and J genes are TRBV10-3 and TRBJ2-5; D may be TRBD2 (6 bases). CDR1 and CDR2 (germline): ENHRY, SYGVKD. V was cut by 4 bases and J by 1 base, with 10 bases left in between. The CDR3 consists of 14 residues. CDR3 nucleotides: TGTGCCATCAGTGGTGATAGCGGCCAAGAGACCCAGTACTTC. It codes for CAISGDSGQETQYF.

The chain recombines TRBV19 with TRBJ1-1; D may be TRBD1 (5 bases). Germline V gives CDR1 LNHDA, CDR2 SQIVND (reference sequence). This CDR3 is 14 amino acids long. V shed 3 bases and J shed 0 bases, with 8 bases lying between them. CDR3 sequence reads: CASSIETVNTEAFF. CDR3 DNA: TGTGCCAGTAGTATTGAGACAGTGAACACTGAAGCTTTCTTT.

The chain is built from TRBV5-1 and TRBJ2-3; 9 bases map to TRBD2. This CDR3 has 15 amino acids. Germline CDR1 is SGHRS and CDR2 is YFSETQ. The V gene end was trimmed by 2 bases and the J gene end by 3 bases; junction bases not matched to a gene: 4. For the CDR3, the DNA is TGCGCCAGCAGCTTTAGCGGGAGTCCAACAGATACGCAGTATTTT. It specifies CASSFSGSPTDTQYF.

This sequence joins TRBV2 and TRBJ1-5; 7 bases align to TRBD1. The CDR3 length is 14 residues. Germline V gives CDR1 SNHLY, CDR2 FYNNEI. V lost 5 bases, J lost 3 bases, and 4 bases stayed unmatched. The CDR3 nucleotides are TGTGCCAGCAGTCTTGACAGGGTCAATCAGCCCCAGCATTTT. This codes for CASSLDRVNQPQHF.